One sample yielded the 28 T cell receptor beta chains listed below, sequenced in a study of human T cells and chemical hapten exposure. TCRdb passed the RACE reads through MiXCR, listing each CDR3 protein once. The profile shows around 120,000 distinct CDR3 sequences, approximately 15% of them singletons. This sample's time point: pre-sensitization, week 0. Stated treatment: therapeutic diphenylcyclopropenone sensitization with weekly scalp DPC. The specimen comprised whole blood, sampled in connection with sensitization to the hapten diphenylcyclopropenone (DPC). These receptors were obtained from a woman younger than 35 with alopecia areata. Some clones in this sample may be carry-over from other donors' samples.

This clonotype was counted ten times or more. V usage is TRBV6-2 or TRBV6-3 and J usage is TRBJ2-3; D is possibly TRBD2 (7 bases). The ends were cut back, 8 bases at V and 0 bases at J, with 18 bases in the middle. Germline assignment: CDR1 MNHEY and CDR2 SVGEGT. The CDR3 length is 16 residues. Written as DNA, the CDR3 is TGTGCCAGCTGTCGGGGGGCTGACCATAGCACAGATACGCAGTATTTT. Protein product: CASCRGADHSTDTQYF.

This clonotype appeared a few times. The chain couples TRBV7-2 to TRBJ1-1, with D unclear. The CDR3 is made up of 14 amino acids. CDR1 SGHTA and CDR2 FQGNSA come from the germline V gene. The V and J ends lost 0 bases and 1 base respectively, with 6 bases between them. CDR3 region: CASSLAHTNTEAFF. The CDR3 DNA reads as TGTGCCAGCAGCTTAGCCCACACGAACACTGAAGCTTTCTTT.

Details on this clonotype: At one boundary the junction diverges from the germline segment, which might be a read error. The gene calls are TRBV18 and TRBJ2-7, with 7 bases that match TRBD1. CDR1 KGHSH and CDR2 LQKENI come from the germline V gene. This CDR3 is 14 amino acids long. The CDR3 region is CASSLDRISHEQYF. The CDR3 bases are TGTGCCAGCTCACTGGACAGGATCTCCCACGAGCAGTACTTC.

V usage is TRBV28 and J usage is TRBJ2-7; 11 nucleotides agree with TRBD2. This CDR3 comprises 15 residues. CDR1 is MDHEN, CDR2 SYDVKM, per germline. With 2 bases clipped from V and 2 bases from J, the junction kept 2 bases outside the gene matches. The CDR3 DNA sequence: TGTGCCAGCAGTTTAGCGACTAGCGGGGCCTACGAGCAGTACTTC. Translating it yields CASSLATSGAYEQYF.

This rearrangement joins TRBV27 to TRBJ1-5; weak D call: TRBD1 (6 bases). Germline V gene sequence: CDR1 MNHEY, CDR2 SMNVEV (reference sequence). V was clipped by 5 bases and J by 9 bases, with 17 bases between them. This CDR3 has 14 residues. Here the CDR3 DNA reads TGTGCCAGCAGTCTCCGGAGGGGGGATTCGCCCCAGCATTTT. The encoded protein is CASSLRRGDSPQHF.

This clonotype has at least ten counts. In DNA, the CDR3 is TGCAGTGCTGAGAAGGTTGTTGCTGGAGAGAACACTGAAGCTTTCTTT. Protein sequence: CSAEKVVAGENTEAFF. This sequence joins TRBV20-1 and TRBJ1-1, with unresolved D. V was clipped by 5 bases and J by 1 base, with 20 bases between them. CDR3 size: 16 residues. From germline, CDR1 is DFQATT and CDR2 SNEGSKA (reference sequence).

This chain joins TRBV29-1 and TRBJ2-7, with D uncertain. The germline V and J ends were trimmed by 5 bases and 2 bases, with 16 bases remaining between them. In germline, CDR1 is SQVTM, CDR2 ANQGSEA. The CDR3 totals 14 residues. The CDR3 nucleotides are TGCAGCGTTATCGACCCTTACTCACCCTACGAGCAGTACTTC. Its translation: CSVIDPYSPYEQYF.

This clonotype was observed once. The rearrangement joins TRBV7-8 to TRBJ1-1; 7 bases are a match to TRBD1. Unmatched junction bases numbered 7, after V lost 5 bases and J lost 4 bases. Per germline, CDR1 SGHVS and CDR2 FQNEAQ. The CDR3 is made up of 14 amino acids. In DNA form, the CDR3 reads TGTGCCAGCAGCCACAGACAGGGTCGCACTGAAGCTTTCTTT. It encodes CASSHRQGRTEAFF.

There are a few counts of this clonotype. The genes are TRBV5-1 and TRBJ2-7; 8 nucleotides match TRBD1. CDR3 length equals 13 residues. Germline V gives CDR1 SGHRS, CDR2 YFSETQ. Germline trimming cut 4 bases from V and 8 bases from J; bases unmatched to any gene: 8. This chain's CDR3 is CASSLAGGAKQYF. DNA of the CDR3: TGCGCCAGCAGCCTGGCAGGGGGCGCTAAGCAGTACTTC.

This clonotype has only a few counts. The chain couples TRBV27 to TRBJ2-2, with a weak D call TRBD2 (6 bases). Trimming took off 2 bases at V and 5 bases at J, with 9 bases between the two ends. The CDR3 contains 14 residues. Germline CDR1 and CDR2: MNHEY and SMNVEV (reference sequence). The CDR3 loop reads CASSLRRGTGELFF. The CDR3 coding sequence is TGTGCCAGCAGTTTAAGGAGGGGAACCGGGGAGCTGTTTTTT.

A few counts support this clonotype. The genes are TRBV6-6 and TRBJ1-5, with D unresolved. V was shortened by 9 bases and J by 5 bases, with 11 bases between the two germline ends. This CDR3 spans 12 amino acids. Germline-derived CDR1 and CDR2 are MNHNY and SVGAGI (reference sequence). Here the CDR3 DNA reads TGTGCCAGTAATAATTGGGATCAGCCCCAGCATTTT. This gives the protein CASNNWDQPQHF.

The chain carries TRBV7-9 and TRBJ1-2; possibly TRBD1 for D (6 bases). The ends were cut back, 7 bases at V and 6 bases at J, with 12 bases in the middle. Germline V lookup: CDR1 SEHNR, CDR2 FQNEAQ (reference sequence). This CDR3 has 12 residues. The CDR3 bases are TGTGCCAGCAAGGGGGGCGCGAATGGCTACACCTTC. Its protein product is CASKGGANGYTF.

This chain joins TRBV9 and TRBJ1-6; D remains unclear. The CDR3 is made up of 15 amino acids. The V end lost 0 bases, the J end lost 6 bases, and 10 bases lay between the germline ends. CDR1 SGDLS and CDR2 YYNGEE come from the germline V gene. The chain's CDR3 is CASSVAQSSNSPLHF. The CDR3 nucleotides read TGTGCCAGCAGCGTAGCTCAGAGCAGTAATTCACCCCTCCACTTT.

This clonotype was recorded many times. This chain uses TRBV27 with TRBJ1-4; 7 nucleotides match TRBD1. With 5 bases clipped from V and 2 bases from J, the junction kept 8 bases outside the gene matches. The CDR3 has 16 amino acids. CDR1 MNHEY and CDR2 SMNVEV come from the germline V gene (reference sequence). CDR3 sequence: CASSPNPQGTNEKLFF. The CDR3 bases are TGTGCCAGCAGTCCCAACCCACAGGGGACTAATGAAAAACTGTTTTTT.

This clonotype was detected only a few times. The chain uses TRBV25-1 and TRBJ1-1, with 8 bases that match TRBD1. The V and J ends lost 5 bases and 0 bases, in that order; junction bases with no gene match: 11. The germline gives CDR1 MGHDK, CDR2 SYGVNS. This CDR3 region has 17 residues. The CDR3 is CASSSFGTGPMNTEAFF. CDR3 bases: TGTGCCAGCAGTTCCTTCGGGACAGGACCTATGAACACTGAAGCTTTCTTT. The full variable domain, its missing parts supplied by reference TRBV25-1 and TRBJ1-1, is EADIYQTPRYLVIGTGKKITLECSQTMGHDKMYWYQQDPGMELHLIHYSYGVNSTEKGDLSSESTVSRIRTEHFPLTLESARPSHTSQYLCASSSFGTGPMNTEAFFGQGTRLTVV.

V is TRBV12-3 or TRBV12-4 and J is TRBJ1-5; D call uncertain. The CDR3 spans 15 residues. V was cut by 7 bases and J by 1 base, with 14 bases left in between. CDR3 nucleotide sequence: TGTGCCAGCACCCCGTTAGTAGGCAGCAATCAGCCCCAGCATTTT. It translates to CASTPLVGSNQPQHF.

This clonotype was seen a few times. The J gene is TRBJ1-1, the V gene TRBV27; tentative D call: TRBD1 (5 bases). Germline-derived CDR1 and CDR2 are MNHEY and SMNVEV (reference sequence). V was clipped by 2 bases and J by 5 bases, with 9 bases between them. This CDR3 comprises 13 residues. The CDR3 bases are TGTGCCAGCAGTTTACAGGGAGGGACTGAAGCTTTCTTT. This codes for CASSLQGGTEAFF.

The CDR3 sequence is CASSQGFGEQYF. The CDR3 DNA is TGCGCCAGCAGCCAAGGTTTCGGCGAGCAGTACTTC. This chain uses TRBV4-3 with TRBJ2-7; no definite D call. There are 12 residues in the CDR3. Per germline, CDR1 LGHNA and CDR2 YSLEER. Trimming took off 1 base at V and 6 bases at J, with 7 bases between the two ends.

This clonotype came up a few times. CDR3 loop: CSVVRASGGYEQYF. The CDR3 region has the DNA TGCAGCGTTGTTAGGGCTAGCGGGGGTTACGAGCAGTACTTC. The chain combines TRBV29-1 with TRBJ2-7; 10 nucleotides agree with TRBD2. Germline-derived CDR1 and CDR2 are SQVTM and ANQGSEA. This CDR3 has 14 amino acids. V lost 4 bases to trimming and J lost 4 bases; unmatched junction nucleotides: 7.

The chain is built from TRBV27 and TRBJ2-7; D not resolved. From germline, CDR1 is MNHEY and CDR2 SMNVEV (reference sequence). V was clipped by 8 bases and J by 2 bases, with 7 bases between them. This CDR3 region has 11 residues. The CDR3 DNA follows: TGTGCCAGCGGTCCCACCTACGAGCAGTACTTC. The encoded protein is CASGPTYEQYF.

The sample holds a few counts of this clonotype. CDR3 nucleotide sequence: TGTGCCAGCAGTTTCGACAGGGGGCGCGGAGAGCAGTACTTC. It yields the protein CASSFDRGRGEQYF. This chain joins TRBV6-5 and TRBJ2-7; 10 bases agree with TRBD1. Unmatched junction bases numbered 7, after V lost 4 bases and J lost 7 bases. Germline CDR1 MNHEY, CDR2 SVGAGI. The CDR3 is 14 residues long.

This clonotype turned up a few times. V usage is TRBV28 and J usage is TRBJ2-2; D gene uncertain. The CDR3 is 13 residues long. CDR1 is MDHEN and CDR2 is SYDVKM in the germline V gene. The V gene lost 2 bases and the J gene lost 6 bases, with 7 bases spanning the gap. The CDR3 sequence: CASSLRVPGELFF. The CDR3 bases are TGTGCCAGCAGTTTAAGGGTCCCCGGGGAGCTGTTTTTT.

This clonotype was observed a handful of times. V and J are TRBV10-3 and TRBJ1-6; D unclear. Trimming stripped 7 bases from V and 12 bases from J, with 13 bases between. This CDR3 has 12 residues. CDR1 is ENHRY, CDR2 SYGVKD, per germline. The CDR3 spells CAINTPRVPLHF. In nucleotides, the CDR3 is TGTGCCATCAACACCCCCCGGGTACCCCTCCACTTT.

The rearrangement links TRBV6-6 to TRBJ2-7; TRBD1 might be the D (6 bases). V lost 5 bases and J lost 6, with 11 bases in between. The length of the CDR3 is 12 residues. Germline-derived CDR1 and CDR2 are MNHNY and SVGAGI (reference sequence). The CDR3 region has the DNA TGTGCCAGCAGTCCTCGGGACATCGAGCAGTACTTC. Protein product: CASSPRDIEQYF.

This clonotype was seen only a few times. The chain joins TRBV12-3 or TRBV12-4 to TRBJ2-3; 11 bases are shared with TRBD2. With V trimmed by 4 bases and J by 4 bases, 16 bases remained unmatched. The CDR3 loop spans 19 amino acids. The CDR3 loop reads CASSWGLRFSGGAPDTQYF. The CDR3, as DNA: TGTGCCAGCAGTTGGGGATTGCGCTTTAGCGGGGGGGCCCCAGATACGCAGTATTTT.

This sequence joins TRBV20-1 and TRBJ2-1; TRBD1 or TRBD2 may be the D gene (6 bases each). Germline V gives CDR1 DFQATT, CDR2 SNEGSKA (reference sequence). V lost 2 bases to trimming and J lost 5 bases, with 22 bases between them. The length of the CDR3 is 17 residues. CDR3: CSARMGGTGLAHNEQFF. DNA for the CDR3: TGCAGTGCTAGAATGGGGGGAACAGGGCTAGCCCACAATGAGCAGTTCTTC.

The chain links TRBV12-3 or TRBV12-4 to TRBJ2-3; D unresolved. This CDR3 comprises 14 residues. The germline V and J ends were trimmed by 0 bases and 6 bases, with 10 bases remaining between them. In DNA form, the CDR3 reads TGTGCCAGCAGTTTAGCTCGGAGCTGGGATACGCAGTATTTT. Its translation is CASSLARSWDTQYF.

This chain connects TRBV11-2 to TRBJ2-3; D may be TRBD1 (5 bases). Germline V lookup: CDR1 SGHAT, CDR2 FQNNGV. The V end was cut by 3 bases, the J end by 5 bases, with 12 bases between. The CDR3 has 14 residues. The CDR3 protein is CASSLPGFGDTQYF. CDR3 DNA sequence: TGTGCCAGCAGCTTGCCAGGGTTTGGAGATACGCAGTATTTT. Supplemented by reference TRBV11-2 and TRBJ2-3, the full variable domain reads EAGVAQSPRYKIIEKRQSVAFWCNPISGHATLYWYQQILGQGPKLLIQFQNNGVVDDSQLPKDRFSAERLKGVDSTLKIQPAKLEDSAVYLCASSLPGFGDTQYFGPGTRLTVL.